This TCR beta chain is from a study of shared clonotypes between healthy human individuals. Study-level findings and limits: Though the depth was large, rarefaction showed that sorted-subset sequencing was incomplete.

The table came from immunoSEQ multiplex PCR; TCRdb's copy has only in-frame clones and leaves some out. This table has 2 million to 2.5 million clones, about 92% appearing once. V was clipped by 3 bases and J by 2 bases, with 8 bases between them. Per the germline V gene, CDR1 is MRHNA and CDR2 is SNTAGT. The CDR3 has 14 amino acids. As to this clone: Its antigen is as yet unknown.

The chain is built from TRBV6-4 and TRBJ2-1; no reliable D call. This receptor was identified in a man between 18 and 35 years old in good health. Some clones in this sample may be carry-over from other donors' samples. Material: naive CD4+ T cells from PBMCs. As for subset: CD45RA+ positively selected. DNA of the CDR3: TGTGCCAGCAGTGAGGGGATCCCCTACAATGAGCAGTTCTTC. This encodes CASSEGIPYNEQFF.